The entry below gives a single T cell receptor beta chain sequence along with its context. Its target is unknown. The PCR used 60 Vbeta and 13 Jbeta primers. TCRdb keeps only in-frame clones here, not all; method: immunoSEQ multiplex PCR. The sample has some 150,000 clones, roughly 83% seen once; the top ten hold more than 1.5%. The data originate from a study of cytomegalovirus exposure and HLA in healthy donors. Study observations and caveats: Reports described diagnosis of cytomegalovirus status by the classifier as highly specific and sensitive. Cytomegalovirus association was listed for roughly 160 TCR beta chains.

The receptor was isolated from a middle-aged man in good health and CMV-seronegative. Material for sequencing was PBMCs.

CDR3 sequence reads: CASRTETFTEAFF. DNA of the CDR3: TGTGCCAGCAGGACTGAGACCTTCACTGAAGCTTTCTTT. The chain couples TRBV6-1 to TRBJ1-1; D remains unclear. The CDR3 contains 13 residues. In germline, CDR1 is MNHNS, CDR2 SASEGT. The ends were cut back, 6 bases at V and 4 bases at J, with 12 bases in the middle.